This TCR beta chain is from a study of CD8+CD57+ T cells in acquired aplastic anemia. Genomic DNA provided the template from which TCR beta VDJ and CDR3 profiles were obtained. TCRdb redid the calling of the reads with MiXCR, one entry per CDR3 protein. The sample has approximately 180,000 distinct CDR3 sequences, around half seen once. About this clonotype: A clone one base away is much larger, so this may be a read error.

For sequencing, patients were chosen who had shown expansion of CD8+CD57+ cells by flow cytometry. This CDR3 has 15 residues. V shed 4 bases and J shed 4 bases, with 17 bases lying between them. Germline-derived CDR1 and CDR2 are LGHDT and YNNKEL (reference sequence). Specimen: sorted CD4+, CD8+, or CD8+CD57+ T cells (not recorded which) from PBMCs. The J gene is TRBJ2-7, the V gene TRBV3-1; D is unresolved. This clonotype originated in a human donor with aplastic anemia. The CDR3 region is CASSLSLPAYYEQYF. The CDR3 region has the DNA TGTGCCAGCAGCCTCAGCCTGCCAGCGTATTACGAGCAGTACTTC.